This T cell receptor beta chain originates from a study of blood T cells in healthy people across ages. About the study: Roughly one uniquely barcoded beta molecule per two T cells was captured. General study results and limits: Diversity figures based on one million T cells were deemed too low. TCR beta diversity correlated strongly with naive T cell percentage. The long-lived group displayed more naive CD4+ cells, plus higher diversity, than the aged donors did.

This clonotype was seen at least ten times. Its antigen is as yet unknown. A sample-barcoded 5' primer and a J-beta primer mix were used in a second PCR of roughly 6 to 11 cycles. TCRdb re-called the 5' RACE reads with MiXCR, one entry per CDR3 protein. Seen here are hundreds of thousands of distinct CDR3 sequences, under 30% observed once, and the top ten hold less than 20%. Sequencing input: blood. This receptor was identified in a woman over 75 in good health.

CDR3 sequence reads: CATSDPGGQETQYF. In nucleotides, the CDR3 is TGTGCCACCAGTGATCCGGGAGGCCAAGAGACCCAGTACTTC. The chain links TRBV24-1 to TRBJ2-5; 7 bases agree with TRBD2. This CDR3 has 14 residues. The ends lost 3 bases at V and 1 base at J; junction bases unmatched: 1. CDR1 is KGHDR, CDR2 SFDVKD, per germline.